A single sample gave rise to the 16 T cell receptor beta chains below, sequenced in a study of early T cells in non-severe SARS-CoV-2 infection. TCRdb reanalysed the 5' RACE reads using MiXCR and keeps one entry per CDR3 protein. This sample carries 20,000 to 30,000 distinct CDR3 sequences, approximately 5% of them seen once, and the ten largest clones take 3% to 4.5%. Material for sequencing was whole blood. Receptors originate from an adult who was a healthcare worker with PCR-confirmed SARS-CoV-2 infection or an uninfected control (not recorded which).

This clonotype was seen at least ten times. The rearrangement joins TRBV7-6 to TRBJ1-6; the D gene is possibly TRBD1 (6 bases). Germline CDR1 and CDR2: SGHVS and FNYEAQ. The CDR3 sequence is 17 residues long. V lost 7 bases and J lost 9, with 25 bases in between. The CDR3 region is CASNPPGGREVGSPLHF. CDR3 sequence (DNA): TGTGCCAGCAACCCACCCGGGGGCAGGGAGGTTGGTTCACCCCTCCACTTT. Drawing the rest from reference TRBV7-6 and TRBJ1-6, the complete variable domain is GAGVSQSPRYKVTKRGQDVALRCDPISGHVSLYWYRQALGQGPEFLTYFNYEAQQDKSGLPNDRFSAERPEGSISTLTIQRTEQRDSAMYRCASNPPGGREVGSPLHFGNGTRLTVT.

This clonotype was picked up many times. The chain joins TRBV6-5 to TRBJ2-3, with D perhaps matching TRBD1 (5 bases). This CDR3 has 14 amino acids. V was cut by 7 bases and J by 2 bases, with 13 bases left in between. Germline-derived CDR1 and CDR2 are MNHEY and SVGAGI. CDR3: CASTSGIFTDTQYF. CDR3 DNA: TGTGCCAGCACTTCAGGGATTTTCACAGATACGCAGTATTTT.

This sequence joins TRBV30 and TRBJ2-7; D is uncertain. Trimming stripped 3 bases from V and 4 bases from J, with 22 bases between. Germline V CDR1 and CDR2: GTSNPN, SVGIG (reference sequence). The CDR3 runs 16 residues. CDR3 in DNA: TGTGCCTGGAGAAGAGCCTCCACGTGGCAGGCGTACGAGCAGTACTTC. This encodes CAWRRASTWQAYEQYF.

This clonotype was seen ten or more times. This sequence joins TRBV7-2 and TRBJ1-3, with D hard to call. V was clipped by 3 bases and J by 2 bases, with 8 bases between them. This CDR3 has 14 residues. Germline values: CDR1 SGHTA, CDR2 FQGNSA. CDR3 protein: CASSFGIPGNTIYF. The DNA of the CDR3 is TGTGCCAGCAGCTTTGGCATTCCTGGAAACACCATATATTTT.

The chain is built from TRBV27 and TRBJ1-1; a weak D match, TRBD1 (6 bases). The CDR3 contains 17 residues. V dropped 5 bases and J dropped 0 bases, with 19 bases sitting between them. Per the germline V gene, CDR1 is MNHEY and CDR2 is SMNVEV (reference sequence). CDR3 loop: CASSGLTGATLNTEAFF. CDR3 bases: TGTGCCAGCAGTGGACTGACAGGAGCCACCTTGAACACTGAAGCTTTCTTT.

This clonotype showed up just a few times. This rearrangement joins TRBV30 to TRBJ2-3, with D perhaps matching TRBD2 (6 bases). V lost 0 bases and J 6 bases, leaving 7 bases between the germline ends. Germline V gives CDR1 GTSNPN, CDR2 SVGIG (reference sequence). CDR3 size: 12 residues. The CDR3 DNA follows: TGTGCCTGGAGTGTACGGGGGGATACGCAGTATTTT. Translated, it gives CAWSVRGDTQYF.

Judged by abundance, this clonotype is medium-sized. The chain carries TRBV11-2 and TRBJ2-2, with D uncertain. Trimming removed 1 base from V and 0 bases from J, with 6 bases in between. CDR1 and CDR2 from the germline V gene are SGHAT and FQNNGV. This CDR3 contains 15 residues. CDR3 DNA sequence: TGTGCCAGCAGCTTAGTACACGCGAACACCGGGGAGCTGTTTTTT. Protein product: CASSLVHANTGELFF.

This clonotype was detected ten times or more. This rearrangement joins TRBV15 to TRBJ1-1; a possible D gene is TRBD1 (5 bases). V was shortened by 1 base and J by 0 bases, with 12 bases between the two germline ends. The CDR3 spans 16 residues. Germline V gives CDR1 LNHNV, CDR2 YYDKDF (reference sequence). In DNA, the CDR3 is TGTGCCACCAGCAGAGCGCTAGACAGCTTGAACACTGAAGCTTTCTTT. Amino acids: CATSRALDSLNTEAFF.

By sample share, this clonotype is medium-sized. In nucleotides, the CDR3 is TGCGCCAGCAGCTTGGATAGGGAGAACACTGAAGCTTTCTTT. Amino acids: CASSLDRENTEAFF. The chain is built from TRBV5-1 and TRBJ1-1; D ambiguous. The CDR3 covers 14 residues. V lost 0 bases, J lost 1 base, and 7 bases lay in between. Per the germline V gene, CDR1 is SGHRS and CDR2 is YFSETQ.

This clonotype appeared many times. V and J are TRBV3-1 and TRBJ1-4; a possible D gene is TRBD1 (5 bases). V lost 4 bases and J lost 11, with 11 bases in between. Per germline, CDR1 LGHDT and CDR2 YNNKEL (reference sequence). The CDR3 totals 12 residues. The CDR3 bases are TGTGCCAGCAGCCTCCGACAGAGTAAACTGTTTTTT. Its protein product is CASSLRQSKLFF.

V gene TRBV7-8 combines with J gene TRBJ1-3, with D uncertain. This CDR3 is 17 amino acids long. CDR1 SGHVS and CDR2 FQNEAQ come from the germline V gene. Trimming pared 1 base from V and 0 bases from J, leaving 13 bases between. DNA for the CDR3: TGTGCCAGCAGCTTAGACACCGTGGCCGTCTCTGGAAACACCATATATTTT. It translates to CASSLDTVAVSGNTIYF.

This clonotype was counted ten times or more. The genes are TRBV29-1 and TRBJ1-1, with D unclear. Trimming removed 0 bases from V and 1 base from J, with 12 bases in between. The germline CDR1 and CDR2 sequences are SQVTM and ANQGSEA. CDR3 length equals 15 residues. CDR3 bases: TGCAGCGTTGAAGACCCCGGAATGGGGAACACTGAAGCTTTCTTT. Translated: CSVEDPGMGNTEAFF.

This clonotype was picked up many times. This chain joins TRBV9 and TRBJ1-1, with 7 bases fitting TRBD1. The CDR3 contains 15 residues. Germline-derived CDR1 and CDR2 are SGDLS and YYNGEE. The junction had 7 bases not matched to a gene; V was cut back by 2 bases and J by 3 bases. CDR3 in amino acids: CASSVGNRGDTEAFF. As DNA, the CDR3 is TGTGCCAGCAGCGTGGGAAACAGGGGTGACACTGAAGCTTTCTTT.

This chain links TRBV12-3 or TRBV12-4 with TRBJ1-1; 9 bases fit TRBD1. V lost 1 base to trimming and J lost 4 bases; unmatched junction nucleotides: 10. CDR3 length: 17 amino acids. The CDR3 bases are TGTGCCAGCAGTTTAGGACCGGGACAGGGAGAGGGCACTGAAGCTTTCTTT. Translation gives CASSLGPGQGEGTEAFF.

This clonotype was counted ten times or more. The CDR3 here is CASRGRGQGILDYGYTF. Here the CDR3 DNA reads TGTGCCAGCAGAGGTCGAGGACAGGGAATTCTTGACTATGGCTACACCTTC. The chain couples TRBV6-5 to TRBJ1-2; TRBD1 aligns across 8 bases. The germline V gene has CDR1 MNHEY and CDR2 SVGAGI. The V segment lost 6 bases and the J segment 3 bases; nucleotides outside the gene matches: 15. The CDR3 contains 17 residues.

This clonotype was observed at least ten times. The chain carries TRBV5-1 and TRBJ1-3; D call uncertain. Germline V CDR1 and CDR2: SGHRS, YFSETQ. Trimming left V 0 bases short and J 4 bases short, with 8 bases between. The CDR3 extends over 14 amino acids. In DNA form, the CDR3 reads TGCGCCAGCAGCTTGGAGCCAGGCGGAAACACCATATATTTT. Translating it yields CASSLEPGGNTIYF.